This T cell receptor beta chain was retrieved from a study of Graves' ophthalmopathy and Graves' hyperthyroidism. Study outcomes and limitations: A majority of expanded thyroid clonotypes exceeding 0.001 frequency were likewise present in blood.

RNA transcripts were the template, and TCR beta CDR3 regions were amplified from them. After a first-round RT-PCR with HTBI primers, a second-round multiplex PCR was run. TCRdb re-called the multiplex PCR reads with MiXCR, one entry per CDR3 protein. The sample yields 900,000 to 1,200,000 distinct CDR3 sequences, 35% to 45% seen once. Aged 18 to 65, hyperthyroidism patients had been newly diagnosed, with under 2 months' duration. This clonotype was recorded at least ten times. Its antigen is still unknown. The V and J ends lost 6 bases and 8 bases, in that order; junction bases with no gene match: 13. The germline CDR1 and CDR2 sequences are SGHTA and FQGNSA. This CDR3 spans 14 amino acids.

V and J are TRBV7-2 and TRBJ2-7; 7 nucleotides agree with TRBD2. Sequences were obtained from peripheral blood or thyroid tissue (not recorded which). The source is an adult man with Graves' hyperthyroidism. CDR3 protein: CASRETGEGSKQYF. CDR3 DNA sequence: TGTGCCAGCAGGGAAACCGGGGAGGGATCCAAGCAGTACTTC.